One and the same sample provided the 8 T cell receptor beta chains below, sequenced in a study of blood T cell repertoires in COVID-19. Clones were sequenced by immunoSEQ multiplex PCR, and TCRdb holds only the in-frame ones, with some missing. The table has 150,000 to 170,000 clones, around 80% seen once. Sequencing was done on a sample of PBMCs or T cells enriched from blood (not recorded which). The receptors were sampled from a man between 45 and 60 years old who had recovered from COVID-19.

The V and J genes are TRBV11-1 and TRBJ1-1; a weak D match, TRBD1 (5 bases). There are 14 residues in the CDR3. V shed 1 base and J shed 2 bases, with 8 bases lying between them. Per germline, CDR1 SGHAT and CDR2 FQDESV (reference sequence). The CDR3 loop is CASSLVGGNTEAFF. Here the CDR3 DNA reads TGTGCCAGCAGCTTAGTCGGGGGTAACACTGAAGCTTTCTTT.

The CDR3: CSASDPRDSNQPQHF. CDR3 nucleotides: TGCAGTGCTAGTGACCCCAGGGATAGCAATCAGCCCCAGCATTTT. The chain employs TRBV20-1 and TRBJ1-5; D might be TRBD1 (5 bases). Germline V gene sequence: CDR1 DFQATT, CDR2 SNEGSKA (reference sequence). V shed 3 bases and J shed 0 bases, with 12 bases lying between them. The CDR3 spans 15 residues.

The rearrangement links TRBV29-1 to TRBJ1-5; D is ambiguous. Germline CDR1 is SQVTM and CDR2 is ANQGSEA. The CDR3 consists of 13 residues. V was clipped by 4 bases and J by 2 bases, with 9 bases between them. The CDR3, as DNA: TGCAGCGTTGGGGAGGGTCGCAATCAGCCCCAGCATTTT. It translates to CSVGEGRNQPQHF. Supplemented by reference TRBV29-1 and TRBJ1-5, the full variable domain reads SAVISQKPSRDICQRGTSLTIQCQVDSQVTMMFWYRQQPGQSLTLIATANQGSEATYESGFVIDKFPISRPNLTFSTLTVSNMSPEDSSIYLCSVGEGRNQPQHFGDGTRLSIL.

This chain joins TRBV5-4 and TRBJ2-5; 7 bases align to TRBD2. Germline V gene data show CDR1 as SGHNT and CDR2 as YYREEE (reference sequence). This CDR3 contains 17 residues. V shed 2 bases and J 0 bases; nucleotides not matched to a gene: 10. The chain's CDR3 is CASSFQGRGVYQETQYF. The DNA of the CDR3 is TGTGCCAGCAGCTTTCAGGGTCGGGGGGTGTACCAAGAGACCCAGTACTTC.

The chain employs TRBV27 and TRBJ1-2; tentative D call: TRBD1 (6 bases). CDR1 is MNHEY, CDR2 SMNVEV, per germline (reference sequence). This CDR3 has 12 residues. V was clipped by 10 bases and J by 1 base, with 10 bases between them. CDR3: CATRGFNYGYTF. As DNA, the CDR3 is TGTGCCACGAGGGGGTTTAACTATGGCTACACCTTC.

The chain joins TRBV2 to TRBJ2-7; 8 bases are shared with TRBD2. The length of the CDR3 is 14 residues. V trimming: 5 bases; J trimming: 2 bases; junction bases outside the gene matches: 5. Germline loops: CDR1 SNHLY, CDR2 FYNNEI. The CDR3 nucleotides read TGTGCCAGCAGTAGCGGGGGCCCCACCTACGAGCAGTACTTC. Encoded protein: CASSSGGPTYEQYF.

V usage is TRBV27 and J usage is TRBJ1-6; 9 positions match TRBD1. The V gene's germline CDR1 is MNHEY and CDR2 SMNVEV (reference sequence). There are 16 residues in the CDR3. V shed 2 bases and J 9 bases; nucleotides not matched to a gene: 8. The CDR3 coding sequence is TGTGCCAGCAGTTTAAGGTGGACAGGGGACAGTTCACCCCTCCACTTT. Amino acid sequence: CASSLRWTGDSSPLHF.

The chain is built from TRBV7-9 and TRBJ2-3; TRBD2 aligns across 11 bases. Per the germline V gene, CDR1 is SEHNR and CDR2 is FQNEAQ (reference sequence). V gave up 1 base and J gave up 0 bases; unmatched junction bases: 6. The CDR3 runs to 18 residues. The CDR3 loop reads CASSLDTSGGASTDTQYF. The CDR3, as DNA: TGTGCCAGCAGCTTAGATACTAGCGGGGGAGCTAGCACAGATACGCAGTATTTT. Full variable domain (missing parts from reference TRBV7-9 and TRBJ2-3): DTGVSQNPRHKITKRGQNVTFRCDPISEHNRLYWYRQTLGQGPEFLTYFQNEAQLEKSRLLSDRFSAERPKGSFSTLEIQRTEQGDSAMYLCASSLDTSGGASTDTQYFGPGTRLTVL.